This T cell receptor beta chain was identified during a study of blood T cell repertoires in COVID-19. Study-wide context: Samples came from the United States, Italy and Spain, spanning acute and convalescent COVID-19. Sources were T cells, B-cell-depleted T cells, or PBMCs; the material itself was cDNA or gDNA.

Original processing methods: Amplification with reference gene primers provided the estimates of nucleated cell counts. The assay was immunoSEQ multiplex PCR, and TCRdb's table has in-frame clones only and misses some. The DNA was the basis for D and trimming; V, J and clone size are from that table. The table shows approximately 160,000 clones, with approximately 80% occurring only once. The CDR3 is made up of 13 amino acids. Germline CDR1 is MNHEY and CDR2 is SVGEGT. Deletions cut 5 bases from V and 3 bases from J, with 11 bases between. Participant reports of clinical history set cohort assignment.

The TCR was taken from a woman in her forties or fifties who had recovered from COVID-19. Material: PBMCs or T cells enriched from blood (not recorded which). The chain combines TRBV6-2 or TRBV6-3 with TRBJ2-7, with TRBD1 as a possible D gene (6 bases). This CDR3 is CASSPQGFYEQYF. The CDR3 bases are TGTGCCAGCAGTCCACAGGGATTCTACGAGCAGTACTTC.